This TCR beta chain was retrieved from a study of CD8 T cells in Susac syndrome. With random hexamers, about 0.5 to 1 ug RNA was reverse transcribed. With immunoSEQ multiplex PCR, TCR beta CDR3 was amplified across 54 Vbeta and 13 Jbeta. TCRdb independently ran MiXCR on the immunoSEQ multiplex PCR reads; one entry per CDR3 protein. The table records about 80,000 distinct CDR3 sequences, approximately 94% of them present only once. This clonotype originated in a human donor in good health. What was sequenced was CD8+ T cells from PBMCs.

CDR3: CASNEGPQGQPQHF. The CDR3 DNA reads TGTGCCAGCAATGAAGGGCCACAGGGTCAGCCCCAGCATTTT. This chain connects TRBV9 to TRBJ1-5; perhaps TRBD1 as D (6 bases). Per the germline V gene, CDR1 is SGDLS and CDR2 is YYNGEE. Trimming removed 6 bases from V and 6 bases from J, with 16 bases in between. The CDR3 has 14 amino acids.